Below, one TCR beta chain is given with its context. Its antigen remains unidentified. No qualities accompany the bases; no much larger clone lies one base away. One collaborating source in Seattle enrolled patients while the patients were actively infected and followed the patients over time throughout the course of disease. Collaborating institutions collected whole blood in K2EDTA tubes following their own protocols. For TCRbeta analysis, collaborators shipped samples in one of three forms: frozen whole blood, isolated PBMCs, or DNA extracted from either of those sample types. TCRbeta CDR3 regions were amplified from genomic DNA by means of the immunoSEQ Assay, a bias-controlled multiplex PCR. For the original study's pipeline: Nucleated cell counts per sample were estimated from amplification of reference gene primers within the assay. To quantify the absolute abundance of each unique TCRbeta CDR3 rearrangement, sequence reads were collapsed and filtered. Productive Simpson clonality was computed per sample as the square root of Simpson's diversity index over productive rearrangements. TCRdb stores this immuneACCESS table with in-frame sequences only. Part of the clones is absent; in the studies checked, under half of the shortfall reflects unresolved V genes, and no reason is known for the rest. D and trimming come from the DNA, and the V and J calls and clone size come from that table. The sample records around 70,000 clones, approximately 80% of which are singletons. 9.5% to 15% of the sample is in the top ten clones.

The CDR3 runs 14 amino acids, cysteine and phenylalanine included. CDR3 DNA only is kept here, 42 bases in frame from base 1. Clipping removes 5 bases from V and 3 bases from J, with 6 as the unmatched junction base count. The germline V gene supplies CDR1 SGHVS and CDR2 FQNEAQ. The data stem from a study of blood T cell repertoires in COVID-19 (dated by TCRdb to the early 2020s). Describing the broader study: Samples covering the acute and convalescent phases of COVID-19 were provided by collaborators in the United States, Italy and Spain. The prospective study material was composed of cDNA or gDNA derived from T cells, B-cell-depleted T cells, or PBMCs. The dataset comprised deeply sampled blood TCRbeta repertoires from subjects exposed to, actively infected with, or recovered from COVID-19. A freely available public database, intended as a resource for researchers studying the immune response to SARS-CoV-2, is where the repertoires were released. The samples were drawn from the first 160 participants of the ongoing ImmuneRACE study and from some 1,300 subjects provided by 6 global collaborators. Sample metadata almost always included a de-identified subject ID, COVID-19 status, age in years and sex. Where available, HLA class I and class II types were obtained from metadata supplied by the sample provider rather than from assay-based typing.

Findings and caveats that apply to the study as a whole: The quantity of clinical and demographic metadata differed by source and by participant and was supplied without curation.

This sequence originates from a man aged 45-60 years with COVID-19, enrolled during active disease. The receptor chain draws on TRBV7-8 and TRBJ2-7; TRBD1 fits 8 bases in the junction. The sample comprised peripheral blood. This receptor has the CDR3 CASSLDRAVYEQYF. The nucleotide sequence reads TGTGCCAGCAGCCTGGACAGGGCTGTCTACGAGCAGTACTTC.